This T cell receptor beta chain was documented in a study of human T cells and chemical hapten exposure. Study-level background: The scalp of each patient received a weekly diphenylcyclopropenone dose for the full approximately 26-week study.

What the library attached to individual cDNA molecules were unique molecular identifiers. Each CDR3 protein gets one entry after TCRdb re-called the RACE reads with MiXCR. There are about 120,000 distinct CDR3 sequences in the sample; about 13% occur only once, and around 2.8% lies in the top ten. The V gene's germline CDR1 is SNHLY and CDR2 FYNNEI. The ends were cut back, 3 bases at V and 5 bases at J, with 7 bases in the middle. The CDR3 is 12 residues long. The study's findings and limits: Relative to controls, expanded TCRs formed significantly more large CDR3 similarity clusters.

The time point was: pre-sensitization, week 0. Treatment reported: therapeutic diphenylcyclopropenone sensitization with weekly scalp DPC. This clonotype was seen a single time. The antigen is undetermined. This TCR was recovered from a woman between 18 and 29 years old with alopecia areata. Some clones in this sample may be carry-over from other donors' samples. The chain links TRBV2 to TRBJ1-1; D possibly corresponds to TRBD1 (6 bases). The sample in question was whole blood, obtained in connection with sensitization to the hapten diphenylcyclopropenone (DPC). In nucleotides, the CDR3 is TGTGCCAGCAGTGAGCAGGGGACTGAAGCTTTCTTT. Its protein product is CASSEQGTEAFF. Supplemented by reference TRBV2 and TRBJ1-1, the full variable domain reads EPEVTQTPSHQVTQMGQEVILRCVPISNHLYFYWYRQILGQKVEFLVSFYNNEISEKSEIFDDQFSVERPDGSNFTLKIRSTKLEDSAMYFCASSEQGTEAFFGQGTRLTVV.